Listed below are T cell receptor beta chains from one sample, sequenced in a study of T cell responses to AZD1222 COVID-19 vaccine. Data came from immunoSEQ multiplex PCR; TCRdb stores just in-frame clones and leaves some out. The sample comprises more than 150,000 clones, 85% to 95% of which are singletons, and about 4.2% rests with the top ten. This specimen consisted of peripheral blood, obtained on day 0 of AZD1222 vaccination. These receptors originate from an adult in good health. The CDR3 runs from the conserved cysteine through the conserved F or W. The D gene is left open where the match is weak. Some rows mark clone size as missing; the rest say once, few, many or name a class of expanded clone.

>.|TRBJ2-7|few|13|TRBV9
TGTGCCAGCAGCGTAGGGAGACAGAACGAGCAGTACTTC
CASSVGRQNEQYF
>.|TRBJ2-5|once|13|TRBV5-1
TGCGCCAGCAGATTGGACACGCAAGAGACCCAGTACTTC
CASRLDTQETQYF
>TRBD1|TRBJ1-1|.|16|TRBV9
TGTGCCAGCAGCGTGGCTCAGGGGGGCTTCGACACTGAAGCTTTCTTT
CASSVAQGGFDTEAFF
>TRBD1|TRBJ2-6|once|19|TRBV7-6
TGTGCCAGCAGCCCGTCCCCGGGACAGGTTAGCTCTGGGGCCAACGTCCTGACTTTC
CASSPSPGQVSSGANVLTF
>.|TRBJ1-2|.|13|TRBV2
TGTGCCAGCGTGGAGGGGGGCCAACGAGACTACACCTTC
CASVEGGQRDYTF
>.|TRBJ2-2|.|14|TRBV9
TGTGCCAGCAAGCGTGCTGGGGTGGTCGGGGAGCTGTTTTTT
CASKRAGVVGELFF
>.|TRBJ2-1|.|15|TRBV10-2
TGCGCCAGCAGTGAGGGGGGACCTAGCGCGAATGAGCAGTTCTTC
CASSEGGPSANEQFF
>TRBD1|TRBJ2-2|once|17|TRBV5-1
TGCGCCAGCAGCTCCCTTGGGACAGGGCCAAGCACCGGGGAGCTGTTTTTT
CASSSLGTGPSTGELFF
>TRBD1|TRBJ2-5|.|15|TRBV9
TGTGCCAGCAGCGTAGCGACAGGGGGCGAAGAGACCCAGTACTTC
CASSVATGGEETQYF
>.|TRBJ1-2|.|15|TRBV10-3
TGTGCCATCACTAAAGGAGGGGGTTCTGAAGGCGGCTACACCTTC
CAITKGGGSEGGYTF
>.|TRBJ2-6|.|16|TRBV4-1
TGCGCCAGCAGCCAAGATGAAGGGGCTGGGGCCAACGTCCTGACTTTC
CASSQDEGAGANVLTF
>.|TRBJ2-1|.|16|TRBV2
TGTGCCAGCAGTGCCCCCGGCGGGGGCCGGAGTAATGAGCAGTTCTTC
CASSAPGGGRSNEQFF
>TRBD1|TRBJ2-7|.|14|TRBV13
TGTGCCAGCAGCCTCGGACAGGGTTATCGCGAGCAGTACTTC
CASSLGQGYREQYF
>.|TRBJ1-5|.|14|TRBV6-1
TGTGCCAGCAGTGAACGATATAGCAATCAGCCCCAGCATTTT
CASSERYSNQPQHF
>.|TRBJ1-5|once|13|TRBV7-3
TGTGCCAGCAGCATCGACAGGAATCAGCCCCAGCATTTT
CASSIDRNQPQHF
>.|TRBJ1-1|.|14|TRBV6-4
TGTGCCAGCAGTGATGGGGGCGGGAACACTGAAGCTTTCTTT
CASSDGGGNTEAFF
>.|TRBJ2-1|once|12|TRBV7-9
TGTGCCAGCAGCCACCGTTTGGATGAGCAGTTCTTC
CASSHRLDEQFF
>.|TRBJ2-3|once|20|TRBV27
TGTGCCAGCAGCTATAGGGCGGCGGGAAGAAACGGCCCTAGCACAGATACGCAGTATTTT
CASSYRAAGRNGPSTDTQYF
>.|TRBJ1-4|.|14|TRBV6-1
TGTGCCAGCAGTGAAGGTCCGATGGCTGAAAAACTGTTTTTT
CASSEGPMAEKLFF
>.|TRBJ1-5|once|13|TRBV6-5
TGTGCCAGCAGTCCGGCGGGGGGTCAGCCCCAGCATTTT
CASSPAGGQPQHF
>.|TRBJ2-7|.|14|TRBV5-4
TGTGCCAGCAGCGCGGACGGTAACTTTTACGAGCAGTACTTC
CASSADGNFYEQYF
>TRBD1|TRBJ2-2|.|18|TRBV7-6
TGTGCCAGCAGCTTTTTGTCCCCCGGGACAGGGACAACCGGGGAGCTGTTTTTT
CASSFLSPGTGTTGELFF
>.|TRBJ2-1|many|15|TRBV21-1
TGTGCCAGCAGACAGAGAGGAAGGTCCTACAATGAGCAGTTCTTC
CASRQRGRSYNEQFF
>.|TRBJ2-7|.|14|TRBV3-1/TRBV3-2
TGTGCCAGCAGCCAAGGGACGGGACTGGTTGAGCAGTACTTC
CASSQGTGLVEQYF
>TRBD1|TRBJ2-7|.|17|TRBV4-2
TGTGCCAGCAGCCAAGGAAGGGTGACAGGGGCGCTAGGCGAGCAGTACTTC
CASSQGRVTGALGEQYF
>.|TRBJ2-1|.|16|TRBV12-5
TGTGCTAGTGGTTTGGTACGAGTAACTTCATACAATGAGCAGTTCTTC
CASGLVRVTSYNEQFF
>TRBD2|TRBJ2-7|.|16|TRBV7-2
TGTGCCAGCAGCTTGATACCGGGACTAGCGGTCTACGAGCAGTACTTC
CASSLIPGLAVYEQYF
>.|TRBJ1-1|.|16|TRBV3-1/TRBV3-2
TGTGCCAGCAGCCAAGGTCTGGGACAATGGAACACTGAAGCTTTCTTT
CASSQGLGQWNTEAFF
>.|TRBJ1-1|.|15|TRBV21-1
TGTGCCAGCAGCTCCTCGGGGGGGGGCAGAACTGAAGCTTTCTTT
CASSSSGGGRTEAFF
>.|TRBJ1-2|.|17|TRBV6-1
TGTGCCAGCAGTGACGAGATGTCAAGGGGAAGGAACTATGGCTACACCTTC
CASSDEMSRGRNYGYTF
>TRBD1|TRBJ1-4|.|15|TRBV3-1/TRBV3-2
TGTGCCAGCAGCCATACGGACAGGGTTCTGGAAAAACTGTTTTTT
CASSHTDRVLEKLFF
>.|TRBJ2-3|.|18|TRBV7-3
TGTGCCAGCAGCCTTAAGGCCTCCGGCGCGGCGGGCACAGATACGCAGTATTTT
CASSLKASGAAGTDTQYF
>.|TRBJ1-4|.|15|TRBV9
TGTGCCAGCAGCCTGGAGGGCACAACTAATGAAAAACTGTTTTTT
CASSLEGTTNEKLFF
>.|TRBJ2-2|.|19|TRBV5-1
TGCGCCAGCAGCTTGGAGACGGTGGATTTTGGCGGGAACACCGGGGAGCTGTTTTTT
CASSLETVDFGGNTGELFF
>TRBD1|TRBJ2-7|once|14|TRBV6-5
TGTGCCAGCGGAAGACAGGGGATTCTGTACGAGCAGTACTTC
CASGRQGILYEQYF
>.|TRBJ2-7|.|12|TRBV5-4
TGTGCCAGCAGCTCCCTCTCAGCCGAGCAGTACTTC
CASSSLSAEQYF